This TCR beta chain was recovered during a study of blood T cell repertoires in COVID-19. Measured with immunoSEQ multiplex PCR; TCRdb has only the in-frame clones, and not every one. The repertoire consists of some 250,000 clones, with around 85% occurring once and the leading ten covering approximately 2%. Trimming took off 5 bases at V and 3 bases at J, with 15 bases between the two ends. This CDR3 has 15 residues. Germline V gives CDR1 MDHEN, CDR2 SYDVKM. The chain recombines TRBV28 with TRBJ2-3; D is perhaps TRBD1 (6 bases). The sample taken for sequencing was PBMCs or T cells enriched from blood (not recorded which). The receptor's source is a woman aged 50 to 65 who had recovered from COVID-19. In nucleotides, the CDR3 is TGTGCCAGCAGTGGTACCTGGACAGCAACAGATACGCAGTATTTT. Its protein product is CASSGTWTATDTQYF.